This T cell receptor (beta chain) was obtained from a study of CD8+CD57+ T cells in acquired aplastic anemia. Turning to the study itself: DNA recovered from sorted CD4+ and CD8+ cells had a mean of approximately 3.5 ug. Points from the study as a whole: For CD8+ Simpson's diversity, patients and controls showed no significant difference. Both patients and controls carried the same twenty-nine CD8+ CDR3 sequences.

TCR beta VDJ and CDR3 profiles were obtained from a genomic DNA template. One entry per CDR3 protein, called by TCRdb with MiXCR from the reads. The sample gives some 82,000 distinct CDR3 sequences, approximately 45% of which show up once; 65% to 80% is in the top ten. Only a few counts were recorded for this clonotype. Its matching antigen is unknown. This CDR3 region has 14 residues. V was shortened by 3 bases and J by 7 bases, with 12 bases between the two germline ends. Sequenced sample: sorted CD4+, CD8+, or CD8+CD57+ T cells (not recorded which) from PBMCs. The receptor comes from a human donor in good health, serving as a control. The gene calls are TRBV12-3 or TRBV12-4 and TRBJ2-2; D gene unclear. The DNA of the CDR3 is TGTGCCAGCAGTTTTCAAGGTTCAAGCGGGGAGCTGTTTTTT. This translates into CASSFQGSSGELFF.